These 15 T cell receptor beta chains originate from one sample sequenced in a study of blood T cell repertoires in COVID-19. TCRdb's copy holds only in-frame clones and misses some; the assay was immunoSEQ multiplex PCR. The table records 200,000 to 250,000 clones, about 80% of them present only once. The specimen was peripheral blood. Receptor source: a woman aged 55-69 years with acute or convalescent COVID-19.

V and J are TRBV3-1 (or the pseudogene TRBV3-2) and TRBJ1-3; D is possibly TRBD1 (6 bases). The V end was cut by 5 bases, the J end by 8 bases, with 16 bases between. CDR1 is LGHDT and CDR2 is YNNKEL in the germline V gene (reference sequence). The CDR3 is 14 residues long. For the CDR3, the DNA is TGTGCCAGCAGCAACCCGGGACAAAATGACACCATATATTTT. Residues: CASSNPGQNDTIYF.

The chain carries TRBV25-1 and TRBJ1-4, with no clear D. Trimming removed 1 base from V and 3 bases from J, with 12 bases in between. Germline V gives CDR1 MGHDK, CDR2 SYGVNS. The CDR3 is made up of 16 amino acids. CDR3 nucleotides: TGTGCCAGCAGTGAATTAACGAGCGCTGCTAATGAAAAACTGTTTTTT. It specifies CASSELTSAANEKLFF.

The rearrangement links TRBV2 to TRBJ1-2, with a tentative D call TRBD1 (5 bases). The CDR3 runs to 12 residues. Germline assignment: CDR1 SNHLY and CDR2 FYNNEI. Trimming pared 10 bases from V and 4 bases from J, leaving 13 bases between. In DNA, the CDR3 is TGTGCCACTTCTGCGGGGGTCTATGGCTACACCTTC. Its protein is CATSAGVYGYTF.

CDR3 nucleotides: TGTGCCAGCAGCTTAGAAGGACAACTGGGAGAGACCCAGTACTTC. Residues: CASSLEGQLGETQYF. This chain connects TRBV11-2 to TRBJ2-5; D possibly corresponds to TRBD1 (5 bases). Germline lookup yields CDR1 SGHAT and CDR2 FQNNGV. V lost 0 bases, J lost 4 bases, and 12 bases lay in between. CDR3 length equals 15 residues.

The rearrangement links TRBV28 to TRBJ2-1; the D is unclear. Germline CDR1 MDHEN, CDR2 SYDVKM. The CDR3 has 14 amino acids. Trimming cost V 3 bases and J 7 bases, with 13 bases left between them. The CDR3 region is CASSFTLLQNEQFF. CDR3 sequence (DNA): TGTGCCAGCAGTTTCACCCTCCTTCAGAATGAGCAGTTCTTC.

In its sample, this clone was seen once. This sequence joins TRBV19 and TRBJ1-5, with 10 positions matching TRBD1. Germline assignment: CDR1 LNHDA and CDR2 SQIVND (reference sequence). The CDR3 spans 14 residues. V lost 4 bases, J lost 7 bases, and 4 bases stayed unmatched. The CDR3 DNA reads as TGTGCCAGTAGTAGGGACAGGGGAGTCCAGCCCCAGCATTTT. Amino acids: CASSRDRGVQPQHF. Based on the CDR3 plus reference TRBV19 and TRBJ1-5, the full variable domain is DGGITQSPKYLFRKEGQNVTLSCEQNLNHDAMYWYRQDPGQGLRLIYYSQIVNDFQKGDIAEGYSVSREKKESFPLTVTSAQKNPTAFYLCASSRDRGVQPQHFGDGTRLSIL.

J is TRBJ2-7 and V is TRBV5-4; D is unresolved. The CDR3 has 13 residues. Between the trimmed V and J ends, which lost 0 bases and 2 bases, there was a span of 6 bases. From germline, CDR1 is SGHNT and CDR2 YYREEE (reference sequence). The CDR3 DNA sequence: TGTGCCAGCAGCTTGGTTCCGGCCTACGAGCAGTACTTC. Protein: CASSLVPAYEQYF.

The chain employs TRBV3-1 (or the pseudogene TRBV3-2) and TRBJ1-2; 7 bases align to TRBD1. V trimming: 1 base; J trimming: 7 bases; junction bases outside the gene matches: 15. Germline loops: CDR1 LGHDT, CDR2 YNNKEL (reference sequence). This CDR3 has 17 residues. The CDR3 protein is CASSQVGGTQGTGGYTF. The CDR3 DNA reads TGTGCCAGCAGCCAAGTTGGGGGGACACAGGGGACTGGTGGCTACACCTTC.

The chain combines TRBV30 with TRBJ2-3; a weak D match, TRBD1 (6 bases). The CDR3 length is 16 residues. The V end was cut by 1 base, the J end by 3 bases, with 17 bases between. Germline CDR1 and CDR2: GTSNPN and SVGIG (reference sequence). For the CDR3, the DNA is TGTGCCTGGAGTGCCCAGGGGTGGGGGAGAACAGATACGCAGTATTTT. This translates into CAWSAQGWGRTDTQYF. The full variable domain, rest sourced from reference TRBV30 and TRBJ2-3, is SQTIHQWPATLVQPVGSPLSLECTVEGTSNPNLYWYRQAAGRGLQLLFYSVGIGQISSEVPQNLSASRPQDRQFILSSKKLLLSDSGFYLCAWSAQGWGRTDTQYFGPGTRLTVL.

Written as DNA, the CDR3 is TGCAGCGTTGGTGGGGACAGCTATGGCTACACCTTC. Translating it yields CSVGGDSYGYTF. The chain combines TRBV29-1 with TRBJ1-2, with TRBD1 matching over 7 bases. The CDR3 length is 12 residues. Trimming cost V 4 bases and J 4 bases; bases outside gene matches: 3. Germline values: CDR1 SQVTM, CDR2 ANQGSEA.

The chain has TRBV28 and TRBJ1-1; D call uncertain. The V and J ends lost 3 bases and 3 bases respectively, with 11 bases between them. Germline CDR1 MDHEN, CDR2 SYDVKM. The length of the CDR3 is 14 residues. The CDR3 DNA sequence: TGTGCCAGCAGTTTGGAGGGATCATACACTGAAGCTTTCTTT. Its translation is CASSLEGSYTEAFF.

CDR3: CASSLALNVLGDNEKLFF. The CDR3 DNA reads as TGTGCCAGCAGCTTGGCCCTCAATGTACTGGGAGATAATGAAAAACTGTTTTTT. V and J are TRBV5-6 and TRBJ1-4; D is undetermined. The CDR3 has 18 residues. Trimming left V 0 bases short and J 4 bases short, with 19 bases between. The germline gives CDR1 SGHDT, CDR2 YYEEEE. Supplemented by reference TRBV5-6 and TRBJ1-4, the full variable domain reads DAGVTQSPTHLIKTRGQQVTLRCSPKSGHDTVSWYQQALGQGPQFIFQYYEEEERQRGNFPDRFSGHQFPNYSSELNVNALLLGDSALYLCASSLALNVLGDNEKLFFGSGTQLSVL.

This clone was seen only a few times. This rearrangement joins TRBV4-1 to TRBJ1-2, with 8 bases matching TRBD1. Germline trimming cut 2 bases from V and 7 bases from J; bases unmatched to any gene: 6. CDR3 length equals 14 residues. The germline gives CDR1 MGHRA, CDR2 YSYEKL. This chain's CDR3 is CASSQTDRGGGYTF. DNA of the CDR3: TGCGCCAGCAGCCAAACAGACAGGGGTGGTGGCTACACCTTC.

This clone was detected only a few times. V gene TRBV6-5 combines with J gene TRBJ1-2; D is perhaps TRBD1 (5 bases). Looked up from germline, CDR1 is MNHEY and CDR2 is SVGAGI. This CDR3 has 13 amino acids. Trimming removed 7 bases at V and 7 bases at J, with 16 bases between. The CDR3 DNA reads TGTGCCAGCACCCCGGGCCCAGGGTCTGGCTACACCTTC. It is translated as CASTPGPGSGYTF.

The rearrangement links TRBV25-1 to TRBJ2-5; D perhaps matches TRBD2 (6 bases). The CDR3 contains 15 residues. Germline V gene sequence: CDR1 MGHDK, CDR2 SYGVNS. Trimming removed 2 bases from V and 4 bases from J, with 14 bases in between. CDR3 sequence: CASSEAGTPRETQYF. The CDR3 nucleotides read TGTGCCAGCAGTGAAGCCGGGACTCCACGAGAGACCCAGTACTTC.